This entry concerns a single TCR beta chain. The specificity of this receptor is unknown. Per-base quality was not reported, and no clone a single base away is much larger than it. RNA was extracted with the RNeasy kit and roughly 0.45 to 1 ug was reverse transcribed using random hexamers. TCR beta CDR3 regions were amplified with the immunoSEQ multiplex PCR assay covering 54 Vbeta and 13 Jbeta segments. PCR amplification bias was corrected by using a synthetic template baseline for primer optimization and computational correction. The study's processing was this. Reads were annotated to V, D and J genes according to IMGT and were analyzed with immunoSEQ Analyzer, with only productive sequences retained. Clonality was computed as one minus Shannon entropy normalized by log2 of the number of productive unique sequences. For each patient and control, public and private clones were evaluated within the 100 most prevalent clones. Susac-specific clones were defined as absent from healthy and MS cohorts, 850 to 1,300 published viral clones and other ImmuneACCESS disease sequences. In-frame beta chains were kept once TCRdb had trimmed the public reads at Q25 with fastp and called clones with MiXCR. One record per CDR3 amino acid sequence lists the most common genes and DNA. Here the V and J calls rest on TCRdb's processing, not on the authors' analysis. This sample has around 300,000 distinct CDR3 sequences in its table, and over 75% of those were observed once. The ten most abundant clones make up 0.2% to 0.25% of the sample.

These data are taken from a study of CD8 T cells in Susac syndrome (dated by TCRdb to about 2019). For context, the study as a whole: Whether CD8+ T cell activation and differentiation in Susac syndrome was antigen driven was tested using repertoire sequencing. The study compared CD8+ T cell repertoire clonality among over ten healthy donors, about 14 Susac syndrome patients and around 16 multiple sclerosis patients. Overall study results and their limits: The TCR sequencing and HLA analysis was acknowledged to have included a relatively small number of individuals.

CDR1 and CDR2 (WNHNN, SYGVQD) derive from the germline V gene (reference sequence). Relative to germline, V is 5 bases shorter and J is 6 bases shorter, with 13 bases between their ends. The CDR3 sequence holds 13 residues, the cysteine and phenylalanine included. The entry retains the CDR3 DNA only, 39 bases that are in frame from base 1. Peripheral blood CD8+ and CD4+ T cells from healthy donors, Susac syndrome patients and multiple sclerosis patients were profiled using high-throughput TCR beta sequencing. The multiple sclerosis controls were treatment-naive patients who had stable or active relapsing-remitting disease and met the revised McDonald criteria. CD8+ TEMRA cells were enriched by FACS, while bulk CD8+ and CD4+ T cells were purified by magnetic negative isolation. Blood was drawn into EDTA tubes, processed within 24 hours, and PBMCs were isolated by density gradient centrifugation. PBMCs intended for TCR sequencing were cryopreserved in liquid nitrogen and were subsequently thawed in a 37 degrees C water bath. Purity of sorted or isolated CD4+, CD8+ and CD8+ TEMRA cells was at least 90%.

The sequenced sample was CD8+ T cells from PBMCs. Rearrangement joined TRBV10-1 to TRBJ1-1; the D segment cannot be called with confidence. The TCR comes from a human donor with multiple sclerosis. The CDR3 protein is CASSPLKSSEAFF. The DNA reads as follows: TGCGCCAGCAGTCCTCTGAAGAGCTCTGAAGCTTTCTTT.